The source of this TCR beta chain is a study of PD-1 blockade in classical Hodgkin lymphoma. The wider study: Patients were infused with nivolumab 3 mg/kg every 2 weeks.

Whole-study results and caveats: Whatever underlies the repertoire differences (possibly disease activity or prior therapy) remains undefined. Unlike CD8+ TCR diversity, which did not rise significantly by C4D1, CD4+ TCR diversity did.

In germline, CDR1 is LGHNA, CDR2 YSLEER. The CDR3 loop spans 16 amino acids. V dropped 1 base and J dropped 2 bases, with 13 bases sitting between them. Stated time point: cycle 4 day 1 (C4D1), after 6 weeks of nivolumab. The patients all showed relapse after autologous stem cell transplantation, while their brentuximab vedotin exposure varied. Patients reached a best response of complete response, partial response or progressive disease. Details on this clone: As yet, its antigen is unknown.

Measured with immunoSEQ multiplex PCR; TCRdb has only the in-frame clones, and not every one. The sample lists 28,000 or so clones, over 60% occurring once. The receptor's source is a human donor with classical Hodgkin lymphoma. The sequencing here drew on peripheral blood mononuclear cells (PBMCs), taken before the fourth cycle of nivolumab. V gene TRBV4-3 combines with J gene TRBJ2-3; the D is unclear. The CDR3 DNA is TGCGCCAGCAGCCAAGTATACAGTCACCCCACAGATACGCAGTATTTT. Its protein is CASSQVYSHPTDTQYF.